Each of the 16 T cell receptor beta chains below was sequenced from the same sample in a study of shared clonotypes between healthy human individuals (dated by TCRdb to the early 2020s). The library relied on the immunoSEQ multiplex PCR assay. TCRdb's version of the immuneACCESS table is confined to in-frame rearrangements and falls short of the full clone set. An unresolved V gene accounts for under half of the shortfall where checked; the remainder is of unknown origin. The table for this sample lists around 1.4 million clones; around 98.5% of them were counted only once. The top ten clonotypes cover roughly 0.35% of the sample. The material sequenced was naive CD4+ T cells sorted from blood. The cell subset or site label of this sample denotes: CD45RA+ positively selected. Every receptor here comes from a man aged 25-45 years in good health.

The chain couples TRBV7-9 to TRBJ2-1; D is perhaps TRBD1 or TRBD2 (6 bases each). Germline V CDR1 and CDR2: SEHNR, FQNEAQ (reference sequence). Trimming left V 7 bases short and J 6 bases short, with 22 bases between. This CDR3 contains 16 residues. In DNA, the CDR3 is TGTGCCAGCACTCTAAGTGGGGGGCTGAGGGCCAATGAGCAGTTCTTC. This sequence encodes CASTLSGGLRANEQFF.

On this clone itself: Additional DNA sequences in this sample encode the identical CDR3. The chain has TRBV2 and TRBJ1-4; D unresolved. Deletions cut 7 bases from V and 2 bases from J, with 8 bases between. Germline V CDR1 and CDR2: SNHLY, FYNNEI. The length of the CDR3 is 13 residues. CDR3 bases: TGTGCCAGCATGGGCGGGACTAATGAAAAACTGTTTTTT. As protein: CASMGGTNEKLFF.

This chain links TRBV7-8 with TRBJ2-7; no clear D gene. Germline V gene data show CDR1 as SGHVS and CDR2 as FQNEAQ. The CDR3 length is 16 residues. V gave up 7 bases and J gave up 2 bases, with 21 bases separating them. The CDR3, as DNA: TGTGCCAGCACCCCCGGTCTGGGGTCGAGGCCCTACGAGCAGTACTTC. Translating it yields CASTPGLGSRPYEQYF.

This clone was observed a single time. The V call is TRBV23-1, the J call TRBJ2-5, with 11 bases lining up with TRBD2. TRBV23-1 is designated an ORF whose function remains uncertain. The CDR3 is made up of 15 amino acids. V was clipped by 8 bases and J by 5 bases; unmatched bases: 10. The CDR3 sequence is CASGLAGGSDETQYF. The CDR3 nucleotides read TGCGCCAGCGGCCTAGCGGGAGGCTCTGATGAGACCCAGTACTTC.

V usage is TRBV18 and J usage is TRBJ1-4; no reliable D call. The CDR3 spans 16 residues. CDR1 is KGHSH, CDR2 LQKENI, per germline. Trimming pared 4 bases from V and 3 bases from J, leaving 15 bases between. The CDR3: CASSRVEGAPNEKLFF. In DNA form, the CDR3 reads TGTGCCAGCTCACGGGTCGAGGGCGCGCCTAATGAAAAACTGTTTTTT.

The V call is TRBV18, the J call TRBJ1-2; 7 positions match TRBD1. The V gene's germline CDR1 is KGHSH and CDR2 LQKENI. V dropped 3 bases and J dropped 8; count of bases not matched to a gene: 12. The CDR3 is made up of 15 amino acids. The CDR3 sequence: CASSPLDRAGGGYTF. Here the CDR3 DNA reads TGTGCCAGCTCACCGCTCGACAGGGCGGGCGGCGGCTACACCTTC.

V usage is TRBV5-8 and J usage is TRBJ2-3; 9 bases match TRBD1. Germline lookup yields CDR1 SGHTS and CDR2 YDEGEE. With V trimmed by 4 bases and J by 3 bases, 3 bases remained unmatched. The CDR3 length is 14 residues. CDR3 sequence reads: CASSLGTGTDTQYF. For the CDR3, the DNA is TGTGCCAGCAGCCTCGGGACAGGGACAGATACGCAGTATTTT.

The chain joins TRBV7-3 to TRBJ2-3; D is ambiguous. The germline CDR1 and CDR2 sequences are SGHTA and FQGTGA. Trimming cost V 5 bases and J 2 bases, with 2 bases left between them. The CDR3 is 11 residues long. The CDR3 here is CASSATDTQYF. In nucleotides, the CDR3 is TGTGCCAGCAGCGCCACAGATACGCAGTATTTT. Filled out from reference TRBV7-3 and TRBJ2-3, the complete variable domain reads GAGVSQTPSNKVTEKGKYVELRCDPISGHTALYWYRQSLGQGPEFLIYFQGTGAADDSGLPNDRFFAVRPEGSVSTLKIQRTERGDSAVYLCASSATDTQYFGPGTRLTVL.

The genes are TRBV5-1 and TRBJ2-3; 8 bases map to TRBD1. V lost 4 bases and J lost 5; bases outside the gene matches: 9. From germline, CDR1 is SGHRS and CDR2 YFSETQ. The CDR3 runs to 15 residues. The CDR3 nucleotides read TGCGCCAGCAGCCCCGGGACAGGCGGCGGAGATACGCAGTATTTT. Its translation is CASSPGTGGGDTQYF.

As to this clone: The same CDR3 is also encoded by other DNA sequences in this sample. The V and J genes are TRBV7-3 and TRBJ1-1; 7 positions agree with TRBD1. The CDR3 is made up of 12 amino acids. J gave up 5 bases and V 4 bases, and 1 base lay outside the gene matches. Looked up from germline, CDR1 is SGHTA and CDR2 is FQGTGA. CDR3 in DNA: TGTGCCAGCAGCTCAGGGGGGACTGAAGCTTTCTTT. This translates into CASSSGGTEAFF.

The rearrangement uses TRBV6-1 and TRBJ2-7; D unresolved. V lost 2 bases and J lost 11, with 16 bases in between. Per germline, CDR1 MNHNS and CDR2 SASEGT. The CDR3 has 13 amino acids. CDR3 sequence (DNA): TGTGCCAGCAGTGAACCACTTGTGGGATCAAAGTACTTC. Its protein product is CASSEPLVGSKYF.

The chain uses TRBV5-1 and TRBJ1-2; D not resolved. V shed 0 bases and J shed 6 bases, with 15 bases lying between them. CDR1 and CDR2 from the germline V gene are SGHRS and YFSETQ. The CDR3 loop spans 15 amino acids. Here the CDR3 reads CASSLESGPNNGYTF. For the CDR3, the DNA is TGCGCCAGCAGCTTGGAATCCGGTCCGAATAATGGCTACACCTTC. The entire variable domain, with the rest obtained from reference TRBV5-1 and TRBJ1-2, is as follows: KAGVTQTPRYLIKTRGQQVTLSCSPISGHRSVSWYQQTPGQGLQFLFEYFSETQRNKGNFPGRFSGRQFSNSRSEMNVSTLELGDSALYLCASSLESGPNNGYTFGSGTRLTVV.

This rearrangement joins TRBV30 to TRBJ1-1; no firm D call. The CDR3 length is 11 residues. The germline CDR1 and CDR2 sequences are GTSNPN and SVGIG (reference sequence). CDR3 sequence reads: CVTTRNTEAFF. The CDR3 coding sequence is TGTGTTACCACTAGGAACACTGAAGCTTTCTTT.

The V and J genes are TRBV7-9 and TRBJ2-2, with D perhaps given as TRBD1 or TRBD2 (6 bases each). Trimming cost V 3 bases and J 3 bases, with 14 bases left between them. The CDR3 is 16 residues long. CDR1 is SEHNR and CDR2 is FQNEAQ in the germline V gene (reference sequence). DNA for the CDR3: TGTGCCAGCAGCTTCTTTGCAGGGGACTACACCGGGGAGCTGTTTTTT. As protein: CASSFFAGDYTGELFF. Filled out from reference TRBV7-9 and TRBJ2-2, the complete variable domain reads DTGVSQNPRHKITKRGQNVTFRCDPISEHNRLYWYRQTLGQGPEFLTYFQNEAQLEKSRLLSDRFSAERPKGSFSTLEIQRTEQGDSAMYLCASSFFAGDYTGELFFGEGSRLTVL.

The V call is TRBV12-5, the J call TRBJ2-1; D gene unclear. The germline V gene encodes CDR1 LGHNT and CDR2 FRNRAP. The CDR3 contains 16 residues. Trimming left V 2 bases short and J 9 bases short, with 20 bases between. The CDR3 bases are TGTGCTAGTGGTTTGTTTGTCTCTCCTTCAAACACTGAGCAGTTCTTC. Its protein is CASGLFVSPSNTEQFF. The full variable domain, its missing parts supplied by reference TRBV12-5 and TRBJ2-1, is DARVTQTPRHKVTEMGQEVTMRCQPILGHNTVFWYRQTMMQGLELLAYFRNRAPLDDSGMPKDRFSAEMPDATLATLKIQPSEPRDSAVYFCASGLFVSPSNTEQFFGPGTRLTVL.

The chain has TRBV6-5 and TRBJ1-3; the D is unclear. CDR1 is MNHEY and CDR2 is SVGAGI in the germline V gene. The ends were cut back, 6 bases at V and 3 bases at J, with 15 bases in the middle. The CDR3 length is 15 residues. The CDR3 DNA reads TGTGCCAGCAGGACTTCGCGGGCGGATGGAAACACCATATATTTT. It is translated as CASRTSRADGNTIYF.